This T cell receptor (beta chain) was sequenced in a study of monozygotic twins with inflammatory bowel disease. Germline assignment: CDR1 SGHDT and CDR2 YYEEEE. CDR3 length equals 11 residues. UMIs bearing a 6-nucleotide sample barcode were added through template switching. TCRdb reprocessed the 5' RACE reads and stores each CDR3 protein as one record, lacking DNA. The listing contains roughly 300,000 distinct CDR3 sequences. The V gene is TRBV5-6, the J gene TRBJ2-1; absent DNA, TCRdb's TRBD1 call cannot be checked. The material sequenced was blood. The sequence was obtained from a human donor with ulcerative colitis or Crohn's disease, or a healthy co-twin of an affected twin (not recorded which). The CDR3 loop reads CASTGGNEQFF.